This T cell receptor beta chain was recovered during a study of blood T cell repertoires in COVID-19. Overall study: Spain, Italy and the United States supplied samples that represented acute and convalescent COVID-19.

Ages ranged from roughly 18 to 95 years, with residence in fewer than 25 US areas. What the recovered Cohort 3 donors had was two negative PCRs, clearance, or symptom resolution. The V gene lost 3 bases and the J gene lost 6 bases, with 12 bases spanning the gap. This CDR3 has 15 residues. Germline assignment: CDR1 LNHDA and CDR2 SQIVND (reference sequence). The protocol was immunoSEQ multiplex PCR, while the TCRdb copy is restricted to in-frame clones and leaves out a portion. The repertoire holds 390,000 or so clones, with 87% as singletons. The specimen was PBMCs or T cells enriched from blood (not recorded which). The clonotype was recovered from a woman aged 50 to 60 who had recovered from COVID-19. The chain uses TRBV19 and TRBJ1-6; maybe TRBD1 (5 bases). CDR3 sequence: CASSIDAGPNSPLHF. CDR3 DNA sequence: TGTGCCAGTAGTATCGATGCGGGGCCTAATTCACCCCTCCACTTT.